The clone carrying this T cell receptor (beta chain) was found once. Antigen: not known. Here immunoSEQ multiplex PCR was the method, and the copy in TCRdb shows in-frame clones only, minus some. Of approximately 100,000 clones in the sample, 92% are singletons; the top ten hold approximately 0.71%. The data stem from a study of siplizumab effects on memory and regulatory T cells. Trimming removed 4 bases at V and 6 bases at J, with 11 bases between. Per germline, CDR1 SGHNT and CDR2 YYREEE (reference sequence). This CDR3 contains 13 residues. Points from the study as a whole: The study did not confirm that proliferating Tregs from siplizumab cultures were suppressive. Treatment with siplizumab left mappable alloreactive CD4+ clones averaging roughly 69% Treg-derived, compared with 25% to 30% in controls.

The specimen sequenced was Tregs sorted from blood. This TCR came from a human donor in good health. V is TRBV5-4 and J is TRBJ2-1; a possible D gene is TRBD2 (5 bases). The CDR3 DNA reads TGTGCCAGCAGCCAAACTAGAGGCAATGAGCAGTTCTTC. The encoded protein is CASSQTRGNEQFF.